This T cell receptor (beta chain) derives from a study of cytomegalovirus exposure and HLA in healthy donors. PCR primers comprised 60 Vbeta and 13 Jbeta primers. The table came from immunoSEQ multiplex PCR; TCRdb's copy has only in-frame clones and leaves some out. The table records about 140,000 clones, 75% to 90% of them present only once. As concerns this clone: Antigen: not known.

The CDR3 covers 14 residues. V gave up 0 bases and J gave up 2 bases, with 7 bases separating them. Per germline, CDR1 WNHNN and CDR2 SYGVQD (reference sequence). General study findings and limits: The study listed approximately 160 cytomegalovirus-associated TCR beta chains. A few V segments could not be told apart, such as TRBV6-2 and TRBV6-3, and were left out.

The chain recombines TRBV10-1 with TRBJ2-5; D is ambiguous. Sequencing was performed on PBMCs. The receptor comes from a female donor in good health and CMV-seronegative. CDR3 protein: CASSESKQQETQYF. In DNA form, the CDR3 reads TGCGCCAGCAGTGAGTCGAAACAGCAAGAGACCCAGTACTTC.